This TCR beta chain is from a study of T cell responses to AZD1222 COVID-19 vaccine. Study information: Pooled in the analysis were second doses at about 4 or about 12 weeks. Study conclusions and caveats: Clonal diversity was possibly underestimated, and the donors were mostly white British, with more females. It was only after the peak T cell response that any repertoires were sampled.

Assay used: immunoSEQ multiplex PCR; TCRdb lists only in-frame clones, some missing. The data hold fewer than 110,000 clones, with over 70% observed a single time. This clone was counted a few times. Its target is not known. CDR1 SGHNT and CDR2 YYREEE come from the germline V gene (reference sequence). Trimming shortened V by 0 bases and J by 3 bases, and 8 bases separated the two germline ends. CDR3 size: 14 residues. The rearrangement joins TRBV5-4 to TRBJ2-3, with a weak D call TRBD2 (5 bases). The TCR was taken from an adult in good health. The sample here was peripheral blood, taken on day 0 of AZD1222 vaccination. This chain's CDR3 is CASSLGGPTDTQYF. The CDR3, as DNA: TGTGCCAGCAGCTTGGGAGGGCCTACAGATACGCAGTATTTT.